Listed below are T cell receptor beta chains from one sample, sequenced in a study of T cells after posttransplantation cyclophosphamide. TCRdb's copy holds only in-frame clones and misses some; the assay was immunoSEQ multiplex PCR. The profile covers 36,000 or so clones, none occurring a single time. Input material: PBMCs. The source of these receptors is a girl aged 10-17 years in good health, CMV-negative, and a related stem cell transplant donor. CDR3s include the opening cysteine and the closing phenylalanine or tryptophan. A D gene is named only where the DNA matches it firmly. Only some rows state a clone size, as once, few, many or a class for expanded clones.

V gene,CDR3 length,clone size,J gene,D gene,CDR3 protein,CDR3 DNA
TRBV19,19,many,TRBJ1-5,TRBD1,CASSFRPGQGSYSNQPQHF,TGTGCCAGTAGTTTCCGCCCGGGACAGGGGTCCTATAGCAATCAGCCCCAGCATTTT
TRBV18,11,-,TRBJ1-2,-,CASSPVNGYTF,TGTGCCAGCTCACCAGTTAATGGCTACACCTTC
TRBV15,12,few,TRBJ2-7,-,CASGQNRYEQYF,TGTGCCTCAGGACAGAACCGCTACGAGCAGTACTTC
TRBV18,15,few,TRBJ2-3,-,CASSPPRRGTDTQYF,TGTGCCAGCTCACCACCAAGGAGGGGAACAGATACGCAGTATTTT
TRBV5-4,16,few,TRBJ2-5,TRBD2,CASSLERGGYQETQYF,TGTGCCAGCAGCTTGGAGCGGGGGGGGTACCAAGAGACCCAGTACTTC
TRBV9,15,many,TRBJ1-1,-,CASSVGEGGLTEAFF,TGTGCCAGCAGCGTAGGTGAGGGTGGGTTGACTGAAGCTTTCTTT
TRBV5-4,13,many,TRBJ1-2,-,CASSTGSNYGYTF,TGTGCCAGCAGCACAGGATCTAACTATGGCTACACCTTC
TRBV7-9,15,-,TRBJ1-1,-,CASSLQGAVNTEAFF,TGTGCCAGCAGCTTACAAGGGGCGGTGAACACTGAAGCTTTCTTT
TRBV10-3,14,many,TRBJ1-3,TRBD1,CAIMGTGTGNTIYF,TGTGCCATCATGGGGACAGGTACTGGAAACACCATATATTTT
TRBV6-5,13,-,TRBJ1-1,-,CASTPRMGGGAFF,TGTGCCAGCACCCCGCGTATGGGGGGGGGAGCTTTCTTT
TRBV18,14,many,TRBJ2-7,TRBD2,CASSETSGIYEQYF,TGTGCCAGCTCAGAGACTAGCGGGATCTACGAGCAGTACTTC
TRBV6-1,15,few,TRBJ2-7,TRBD2,CASSFRDYSGGEQYF,TGTGCCAGCAGTTTCCGGGACTACAGTGGGGGCGAGCAGTACTTC
TRBV4-1,17,-,TRBJ1-1,TRBD1,CASSQSLRGTGNTEAFF,TGCGCCAGCAGCCAGTCTCTCAGGGGGACAGGAAACACTGAAGCTTTCTTT
TRBV29-1,12,many,TRBJ1-1,TRBD1,CSVLQGRTEAFF,TGCAGCGTTTTACAGGGGAGAACTGAAGCTTTCTTT
TRBV13,18,many,TRBJ2-5,TRBD2,CASSLEARLAGVEGTQYF,TGTGCCAGCAGCTTAGAGGCCCGACTAGCGGGAGTGGAAGGGACCCAGTACTTC
TRBV2,14,many,TRBJ1-2,-,CASSEVVTNYGYTF,TGTGCCAGCAGTGAGGTAGTAACTAACTATGGCTACACCTTC
TRBV27,16,many,TRBJ1-1,-,CASSSRGGGKTTEAFF,TGTGCCAGCAGTTCACGCGGGGGGGGGAAGACGACTGAAGCTTTCTTT
TRBV19,15,many,TRBJ2-1,TRBD2,CASSISLAGGGEQFF,TGTGCCAGTAGTATATCGCTAGCGGGAGGGGGTGAGCAGTTCTTC
TRBV4-3,15,many,TRBJ2-7,-,CASSHAGFENSEQYF,TGCGCCAGCAGCCATGCGGGGTTTGAGAATTCCGAGCAGTACTTC
TRBV6-4,15,few,TRBJ2-5,TRBD2,CASSDEAGGQETQYF,TGTGCCAGCAGTGACGAAGCGGGGGGGCAAGAGACCCAGTACTTC
TRBV5-1,15,few,TRBJ2-2,TRBD1,CASSLQGAHTGELFF,TGCGCCAGCAGCTTGCAGGGGGCGCACACCGGGGAGCTGTTTTTT
TRBV30,14,-,TRBJ1-5,TRBD1,CAWSVGTGSQPQHF,TGTGCCTGGAGTGTGGGGACAGGGAGTCAGCCCCAGCATTTT
TRBV30,12,-,TRBJ1-2,-,CAFLQGGGGYTF,TGTGCCTTTTTACAGGGTGGAGGTGGCTACACCTTC
TRBV11-3,13,few,TRBJ2-3,-,CASSFERTDTQYF,TGTGCCAGCAGCTTTGAGCGGACAGATACGCAGTATTTT
TRBV7-2,14,-,TRBJ1-2,-,CASSPQGLGYGYTF,TGTGCCAGCAGCCCTCAGGGACTGGGCTATGGCTACACCTTC
TRBV4-1,16,many,TRBJ2-6,-,CASSPQQGSGANVLTF,TGCGCCAGCAGCCCGCAGCAGGGATCTGGGGCCAACGTCCTGACTTTC
TRBV6-5,15,few,TRBJ2-7,-,CASSYRGGGPYEQYF,TGTGCCAGCAGTTATCGGGGTGGAGGCCCATACGAGCAGTACTTC
TRBV6-5,15,many,TRBJ2-7,TRBD2,CASSHASGSSYEQYF,TGTGCCAGCAGTCACGCTAGCGGGAGTAGCTACGAGCAGTACTTC
TRBV10-1,13,many,TRBJ2-2,-,CASSDRDTGELFF,TGCGCCAGCAGTGACAGGGACACCGGGGAGCTGTTTTTT
TRBV11-3,14,-,TRBJ2-1,-,CASSLARDRDEQFF,TGTGCCAGCAGCTTAGCCCGGGATCGGGATGAGCAGTTCTTC
TRBV29-1,13,few,TRBJ1-2,TRBD1,CSARQGADYGYTF,TGCAGCGCTCGACAGGGGGCGGACTATGGCTACACCTTC
TRBV28,14,-,TRBJ2-7,-,CASMASPREWEQYF,TGTGCCAGCATGGCTTCTCCGAGGGAGTGGGAGCAGTACTTC
TRBV7-9,17,-,TRBJ2-7,TRBD1,CASSLALRGQGAHEQYF,TGTGCCAGCAGCTTAGCGTTGCGGGGACAGGGGGCCCACGAGCAGTACTTC
TRBV7-3,15,many,TRBJ2-3,TRBD2,CASSLIAGGTDTQYF,TGTGCCAGCAGCTTAATTGCGGGGGGCACAGATACGCAGTATTTT
TRBV27,15,many,TRBJ2-7,-,CASSSQTGLAYEQYF,TGTGCCAGCAGTTCCCAGACAGGTTTGGCCTACGAGCAGTACTTC
TRBV6-6,14,many,TRBJ1-6,TRBD1,CASRVDRVRTPLHF,TGTGCCAGCAGGGTAGACAGGGTCCGGACACCCCTCCACTTT
TRBV19,18,many,TRBJ1-1,-,CASSIDGGGQRVNTEAFF,TGTGCCAGTAGTATAGATGGTGGTGGACAGAGAGTGAACACTGAAGCTTTCTTT
TRBV30,12,few,TRBJ2-7,TRBD2,CAWGTSGYEQYF,TGTGCCTGGGGGACTAGCGGATACGAGCAGTACTTC
TRBV11-2,13,many,TRBJ2-5,-,CASSRGTQETQYF,TGTGCCAGCAGCAGGGGCACCCAAGAGACCCAGTACTTC
TRBV28,16,-,TRBJ1-5,-,CASSFRGWSFNQPQHF,TGTGCCAGCAGTTTTAGGGGTTGGAGCTTCAATCAGCCCCAGCATTTT
TRBV7-9,13,-,TRBJ2-3,-,CASSLLRLDTQYF,TGTGCCAGCAGCTTACTGCGGCTAGATACGCAGTATTTT
TRBV7-9,13,few,TRBJ2-5,-,CASSSQGTETQYF,TGTGCCAGCAGTTCGCAGGGTACAGAGACCCAGTACTTC
TRBV7-2,13,-,TRBJ1-2,-,CASSPVGGNGYTF,TGTGCCAGCAGCCCCGTGGGGGGGAATGGCTACACCTTC
TRBV6-5,15,-,TRBJ2-7,TRBD2,CASTKTGTSGYEQYF,TGTGCCAGCACCAAAACCGGGACTAGCGGTTACGAGCAGTACTTC
TRBV7-3,15,few,TRBJ2-1,TRBD2,CASSLGGRDYNEQFF,TGTGCCAGCAGCTTAGGCGGGAGGGACTACAATGAGCAGTTCTTC
TRBV29-1,14,-,TRBJ2-7,TRBD1,CSVRGTGYGYEQYF,TGCAGCGTTCGCGGGACAGGGTATGGCTACGAGCAGTACTTC
TRBV11-1,16,many,TRBJ1-1,-,CASREDGGLRDTEAFF,TGTGCCAGCAGGGAAGATGGTGGGTTGCGGGACACTGAAGCTTTCTTT
TRBV19,16,many,TRBJ2-3,-,CASSDTPGTHTDTQYF,TGTGCCAGTAGCGATACCCCCGGGACTCACACAGATACGCAGTATTTT
TRBV6-4,15,-,TRBJ2-1,TRBD1,CASSDSSSGGNEQFF,TGTGCCAGCAGTGACTCGAGTTCAGGGGGCAATGAGCAGTTCTTC
TRBV13,15,many,TRBJ2-1,-,CASSSYSGGVNEQFF,TGTGCCAGCAGCTCCTATTCCGGGGGTGTAAATGAGCAGTTCTTC
TRBV28,13,-,TRBJ2-5,-,CASSILYQETQYF,TGTGCCAGCAGTATTCTGTACCAAGAGACCCAGTACTTC
TRBV18,13,many,TRBJ1-2,-,CASSQGVGYGYTF,TGTGCCAGCTCACAGGGGGTCGGGTATGGCTACACCTTC
TRBV4-2,14,many,TRBJ2-2,-,CASSLGGNTGELFF,TGTGCCAGCAGCCTCGGTGGGAACACCGGGGAGCTGTTTTTT
TRBV6-1,16,many,TRBJ1-3,-,CASSVGGAGPGNTIYF,TGTGCCAGCAGTGTCGGAGGGGCAGGACCCGGAAACACCATATATTTT
TRBV5-6,16,many,TRBJ2-7,TRBD1,CASSYKTDRLPVEQYF,TGTGCCAGCAGCTACAAAACGGACAGGCTGCCTGTCGAGCAGTACTTC
TRBV2,15,many,TRBJ1-4,TRBD1,CASSPTGAANEKLFF,TGTGCCAGCAGTCCGACAGGGGCGGCTAATGAAAAACTGTTTTTT
TRBV30,15,few,TRBJ2-7,TRBD1,CAWSDLDRGSYEQYF,TGTGCCTGGAGTGATTTGGACAGGGGGTCCTACGAGCAGTACTTC
TRBV11-3,14,many,TRBJ2-3,TRBD2,CASSPGLATDTQYF,TGTGCCAGCAGCCCCGGACTAGCGACAGATACGCAGTATTTT
TRBV5-6,15,many,TRBJ2-6,-,CASNIQGDGANVLTF,TGTGCCAGCAACATACAGGGAGATGGGGCCAACGTCCTGACTTTC